This entry lists 15 T cell receptor beta chains sequenced from one sample in a study of identical twins. TCRdb re-called the 5' RACE reads with MiXCR, one entry per CDR3 protein. Of 250,000 to 300,000 distinct CDR3 sequences in the sample, nearly 9.5% are singletons; the top ten hold under 7.5%. This sample was also put to use in a study of yellow fever vaccine responses in identical twins.

The specimen was CD8+ T cells sorted from blood. The receptors derive from a woman younger than 30 in good health.

This clonotype has ten or more counts. V and J are TRBV6-2 or TRBV6-3 and TRBJ2-7; 8 positions match TRBD2. Germline V gene data show CDR1 as MNHEY and CDR2 as SVGEGT. The CDR3 has 14 amino acids. V lost 7 bases to trimming and J lost 2 bases; unmatched junction nucleotides: 7. CDR3 sequence: CASILPGLAYEQYF. DNA for the CDR3: TGTGCCAGCATCCTCCCGGGACTAGCCTACGAGCAGTACTTC.

This clonotype was observed a handful of times. This chain joins TRBV4-3 and TRBJ2-7; D unresolved. Germline values: CDR1 LGHNA, CDR2 YSLEER. The CDR3 is 14 amino acids. V lost 0 bases and J 3 bases, leaving 9 bases between the germline ends. The DNA for the CDR3 is TGCGCCAGCAGCCAAGATTTTAATGGCTACGAGCAGTACTTC. It specifies CASSQDFNGYEQYF.

In its sample, this clonotype was seen a few times. The genes are TRBV7-9 and TRBJ2-1, with 11 bases fitting TRBD2. J gave up 4 bases and V 5 bases, and 7 bases lay outside the gene matches. The CDR3 covers 16 residues. Germline V gene data show CDR1 as SEHNR and CDR2 as FQNEAQ (reference sequence). CDR3 coding DNA: TGTGCCAGCAGCCCTGGTAGCGGGGGGGATTACAATGAGCAGTTCTTC. It translates to CASSPGSGGDYNEQFF.

The chain employs TRBV4-3 and TRBJ2-7; TRBD2 matches at 12 bases. V lost 1 base, J lost 3 bases, and 4 bases stayed unmatched. CDR3 length: 16 residues. Germline lookup yields CDR1 LGHNA and CDR2 YSLEER. The CDR3 region is CASSQGLAGVLYEQYF. The CDR3 region has the DNA TGCGCCAGCAGCCAAGGACTAGCGGGAGTCCTCTACGAGCAGTACTTC.

V and J are TRBV27 and TRBJ2-7; weak D call: TRBD2 (6 bases). This CDR3 is built from 19 residues. The V gene's germline CDR1 is MNHEY and CDR2 SMNVEV (reference sequence). V was cut by 6 bases and J by 2 bases, with 29 bases left in between. The CDR3 DNA reads as TGTGCCAGCAGCACCCTTCAAGTCTCCCCATTAGCGGCCCCCTACGAGCAGTACTTC. Protein: CASSTLQVSPLAAPYEQYF.

This clonotype was seen many times. The chain has TRBV5-1 and TRBJ2-7; D remains ambiguous. Germline-derived CDR1 and CDR2 are SGHRS and YFSETQ. The germline V and J ends were trimmed by 3 bases and 4 bases, with 11 bases remaining between them. The CDR3 has 13 residues. CDR3 loop: CASSWGLGYEQYF. Written as DNA, the CDR3 is TGCGCCAGCAGCTGGGGATTAGGATACGAGCAGTACTTC.

This clonotype has ten or more counts. The V call is TRBV12-3 or TRBV12-4, the J call TRBJ1-1, with no clear D. The CDR3 spans 13 residues. V was cut by 3 bases and J by 1 base, with 6 bases left in between. In DNA form, the CDR3 reads TGTGCCAGCAGTTTCGTCAAGAACACTGAAGCTTTCTTT. It translates to CASSFVKNTEAFF.

This clonotype was counted many times. The gene calls are TRBV7-9 and TRBJ2-5; 9 nucleotides agree with TRBD2. The CDR3 consists of 16 residues. Germline V gene lookup returns CDR1 SEHNR and CDR2 FQNEAQ (reference sequence). The junction had 15 bases not matched to a gene; V was cut back by 4 bases and J by 9 bases. CDR3 coding DNA: TGTGCCAGCAGCTCCCGTGCGGGGGGGTCCAGAATGTCCCAGTACTTC. This translates into CASSSRAGGSRMSQYF.

This clonotype was seen a few times. The chain carries TRBV7-9 and TRBJ2-1; 7 positions match TRBD1. Trimming took 6 bases from V and 7 from J; bases not matched to a gene: 3. The CDR3 consists of 12 residues. The germline CDR1 and CDR2 sequences are SEHNR and FQNEAQ (reference sequence). CDR3 DNA sequence: TGTGCCAGCAGGGAGACAGGGAATGAGCAGTTCTTC. This translates into CASRETGNEQFF. Drawing the rest from reference TRBV7-9 and TRBJ2-1, the complete variable domain is DTGVSQNPRHKITKRGQNVTFRCDPISEHNRLYWYRQTLGQGPEFLTYFQNEAQLEKSRLLSDRFSAERPKGSFSTLEIQRTEQGDSAMYLCASRETGNEQFFGPGTRLTVL.

This clonotype was seen at least ten times. The CDR3: CSASEGLVPGELFF. In nucleotides, the CDR3 is TGCAGTGCTAGCGAAGGACTAGTCCCCGGGGAGCTGTTTTTT. The chain combines TRBV20-1 with TRBJ2-2; 7 bases line up with TRBD2. CDR3 length: 14 residues. Germline values: CDR1 DFQATT, CDR2 SNEGSKA (reference sequence). V gave up 3 bases and J gave up 6 bases; unmatched junction bases: 7.

This clonotype was counted at least ten times. The chain is built from TRBV5-4 and TRBJ2-1, with D perhaps TRBD1 (5 bases). CDR1 SGHNT and CDR2 YYREEE come from the germline V gene (reference sequence). The germline V and J ends were trimmed by 4 bases and 6 bases, with 8 bases remaining between them. This CDR3 is 12 amino acids long. CDR3 residues: CASSPQGNEQFF. DNA of the CDR3: TGTGCCAGCAGCCCTCAGGGCAATGAGCAGTTCTTC.

This clonotype was counted only a few times. This sequence joins TRBV29-1 and TRBJ2-3, with D possibly being TRBD1 or TRBD2 (5 bases each). This CDR3 is built from 16 residues. Germline CDR1 SQVTM, CDR2 ANQGSEA. Trimming pared 3 bases from V and 2 bases from J, leaving 18 bases between. The CDR3 reads CSVDRDAPPPTDTQYF. The CDR3 coding sequence is TGCAGCGTTGACCGGGACGCCCCCCCCCCCACAGATACGCAGTATTTT.

V and J are TRBV6-6 and TRBJ2-7, with 7 bases fitting TRBD1. Germline assignment: CDR1 MNHNY and CDR2 SVGAGI (reference sequence). Trimming cost V 2 bases and J 7 bases; bases outside gene matches: 2. The CDR3 contains 12 residues. CDR3 amino acids: CASSYPDREQYF. Written as DNA, the CDR3 is TGTGCCAGCAGTTACCCGGACAGGGAGCAGTACTTC.

The J gene is TRBJ2-1, the V gene TRBV20-1, with a tentative D call TRBD1 (6 bases). CDR1 and CDR2 from the germline V gene are DFQATT and SNEGSKA (reference sequence). CDR3 size: 14 residues. V lost 4 bases and J 1 base, leaving 11 bases between the germline ends. This chain's CDR3 is CSANGQGSYNEQFF. CDR3 nucleotide sequence: TGCAGTGCTAATGGGCAGGGGTCCTACAATGAGCAGTTCTTC.

The chain employs TRBV4-3 and TRBJ2-7, with 9 bases identical to TRBD2. Looked up from germline, CDR1 is LGHNA and CDR2 is YSLEER. Losses at the gene ends were 1 base for V and 7 bases for J; bases not matched to a gene: 8. The CDR3 consists of 15 residues. The CDR3 coding sequence is TGCGCCAGCAGCCAAGGGGTAGCGGGAGTCAGGGAGCAGTACTTC. This translates into CASSQGVAGVREQYF.